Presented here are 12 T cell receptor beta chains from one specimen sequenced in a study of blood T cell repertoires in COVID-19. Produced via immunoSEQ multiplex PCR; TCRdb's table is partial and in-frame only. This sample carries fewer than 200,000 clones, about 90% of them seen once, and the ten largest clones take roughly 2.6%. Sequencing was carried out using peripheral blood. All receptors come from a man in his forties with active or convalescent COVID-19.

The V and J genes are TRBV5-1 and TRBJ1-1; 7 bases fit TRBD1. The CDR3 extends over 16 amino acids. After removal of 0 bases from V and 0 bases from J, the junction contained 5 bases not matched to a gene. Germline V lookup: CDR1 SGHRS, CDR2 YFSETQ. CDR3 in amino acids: CASSLAATGMNTEAFF. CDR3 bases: TGCGCCAGCAGCTTGGCCGCGACAGGGATGAACACTGAAGCTTTCTTT. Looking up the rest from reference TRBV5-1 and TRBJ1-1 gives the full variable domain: KAGVTQTPRYLIKTRGQQVTLSCSPISGHRSVSWYQQTPGQGLQFLFEYFSETQRNKGNFPGRFSGRQFSNSRSEMNVSTLELGDSALYLCASSLAATGMNTEAFFGQGTRLTVV.

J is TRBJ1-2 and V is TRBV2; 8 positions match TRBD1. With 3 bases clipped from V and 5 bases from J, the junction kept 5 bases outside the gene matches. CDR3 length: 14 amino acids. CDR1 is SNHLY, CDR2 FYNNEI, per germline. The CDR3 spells CASSDRGPGYGYTF. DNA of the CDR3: TGTGCCAGCAGTGACAGGGGGCCCGGTTATGGCTACACCTTC.

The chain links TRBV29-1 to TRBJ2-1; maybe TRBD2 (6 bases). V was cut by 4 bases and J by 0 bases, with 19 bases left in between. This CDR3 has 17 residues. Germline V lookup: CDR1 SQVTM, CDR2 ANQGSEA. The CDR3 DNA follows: TGCAGCGTTGTAGGGCTAGCGTCCAGGAGCTCCTACAATGAGCAGTTCTTC. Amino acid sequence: CSVVGLASRSSYNEQFF.

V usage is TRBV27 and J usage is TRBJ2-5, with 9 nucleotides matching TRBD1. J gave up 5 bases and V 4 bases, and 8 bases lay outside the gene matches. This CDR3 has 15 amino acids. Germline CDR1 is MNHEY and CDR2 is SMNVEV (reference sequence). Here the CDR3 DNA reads TGTGCCAGCAGTTGGACCGGGACAGGGAGGGAGACCCAGTACTTC. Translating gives CASSWTGTGRETQYF.

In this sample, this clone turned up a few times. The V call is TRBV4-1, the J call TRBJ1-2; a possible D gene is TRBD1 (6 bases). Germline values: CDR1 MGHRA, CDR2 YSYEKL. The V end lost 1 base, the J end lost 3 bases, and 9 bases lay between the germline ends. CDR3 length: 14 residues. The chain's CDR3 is CASSQVRGDYGYTF. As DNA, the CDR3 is TGCGCCAGCAGCCAAGTCAGGGGAGACTATGGCTACACCTTC.

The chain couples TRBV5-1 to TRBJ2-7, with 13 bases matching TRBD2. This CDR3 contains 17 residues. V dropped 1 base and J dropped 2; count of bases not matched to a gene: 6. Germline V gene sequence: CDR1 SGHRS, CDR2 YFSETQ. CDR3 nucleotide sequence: TGCGCCAGCAGCTTGCGGACTAGCGGGGGCCCCCCCTACGAGCAGTACTTC. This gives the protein CASSLRTSGGPPYEQYF.

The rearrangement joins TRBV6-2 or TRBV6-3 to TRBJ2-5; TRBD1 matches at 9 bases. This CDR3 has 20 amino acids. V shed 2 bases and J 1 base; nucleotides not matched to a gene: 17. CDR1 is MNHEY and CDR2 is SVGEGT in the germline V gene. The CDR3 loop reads CASSYLRPGTGSSSQETQYF. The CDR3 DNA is TGTGCCAGCAGTTACCTCCGTCCCGGGACAGGGTCGAGTAGCCAAGAGACCCAGTACTTC.

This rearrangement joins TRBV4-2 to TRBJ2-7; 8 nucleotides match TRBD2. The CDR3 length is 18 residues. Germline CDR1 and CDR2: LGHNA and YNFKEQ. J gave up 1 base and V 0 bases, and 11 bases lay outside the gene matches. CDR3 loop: CASSQDPGGEQPSYEQYF. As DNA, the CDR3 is TGTGCCAGCAGCCAAGATCCGGGGGGGGAGCAGCCTTCCTACGAGCAGTACTTC.

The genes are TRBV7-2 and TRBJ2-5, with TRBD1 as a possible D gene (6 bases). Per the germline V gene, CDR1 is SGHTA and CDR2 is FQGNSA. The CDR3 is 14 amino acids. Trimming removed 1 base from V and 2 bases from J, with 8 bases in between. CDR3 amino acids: CASSLVTGQETQYF. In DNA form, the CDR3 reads TGTGCCAGCAGCTTAGTGACAGGTCAAGAGACCCAGTACTTC.

The CDR3 protein is CSVLTTGKPGYTF. The DNA of the CDR3 is TGCAGCGTTCTAACAACAGGGAAACCGGGCTACACCTTC. The J gene is TRBJ1-2, the V gene TRBV29-1, with TRBD1 as a possible D gene (6 bases). Germline CDR1 and CDR2: SQVTM and ANQGSEA. The V end was cut by 5 bases, the J end by 8 bases, with 18 bases between. This CDR3 spans 13 amino acids.

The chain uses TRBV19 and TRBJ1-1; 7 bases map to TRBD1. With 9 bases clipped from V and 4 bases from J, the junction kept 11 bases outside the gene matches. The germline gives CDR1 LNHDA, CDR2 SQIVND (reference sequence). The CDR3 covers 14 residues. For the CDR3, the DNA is TGTGCCAGCAACGACAGGGTGAGAGGCACTGAAGCTTTCTTT. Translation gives CASNDRVRGTEAFF.

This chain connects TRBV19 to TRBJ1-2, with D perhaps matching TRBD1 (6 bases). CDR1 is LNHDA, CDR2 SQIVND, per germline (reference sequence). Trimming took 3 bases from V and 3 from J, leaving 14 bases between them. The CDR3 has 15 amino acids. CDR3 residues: CASSIATGVDYGYTF. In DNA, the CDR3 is TGTGCCAGTAGTATCGCGACAGGAGTCGACTATGGCTACACCTTC. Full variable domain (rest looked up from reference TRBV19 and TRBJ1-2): DGGITQSPKYLFRKEGQNVTLSCEQNLNHDAMYWYRQDPGQGLRLIYYSQIVNDFQKGDIAEGYSVSREKKESFPLTVTSAQKNPTAFYLCASSIATGVDYGYTFGSGTRLTVV.